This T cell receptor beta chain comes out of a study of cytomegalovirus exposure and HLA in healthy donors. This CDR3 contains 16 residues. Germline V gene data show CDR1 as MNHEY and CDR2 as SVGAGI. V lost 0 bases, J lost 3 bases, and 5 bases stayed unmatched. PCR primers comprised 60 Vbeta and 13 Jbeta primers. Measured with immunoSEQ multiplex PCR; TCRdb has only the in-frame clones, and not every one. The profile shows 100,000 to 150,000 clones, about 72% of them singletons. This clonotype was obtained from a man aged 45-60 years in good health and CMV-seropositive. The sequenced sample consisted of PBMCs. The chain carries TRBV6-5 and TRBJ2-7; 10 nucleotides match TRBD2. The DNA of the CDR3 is TGTGCCAGCAGTTACTCCCGGGCTAGCGGGGGCTACGAGCAGTACTTC. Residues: CASSYSRASGGYEQYF.